This TCR beta chain originates from a study of blood T cells in healthy people across ages. General study findings and limits: Leaving the PBMCs unsorted stopped any conclusive comparison of naive versus antigen-experienced cells. There was a strong correlation between TCR beta diversity and naive T cell percentage.

In the case of this clonotype: The antigen is unknown.

The CDR3 is 15 residues long. Germline CDR1 is SGHNT and CDR2 is YYREEE (reference sequence). The J segment lost 2 bases and the V segment lost 4 bases, leaving 7 bases of the junction unmatched. With a J-beta primer mix and a sample-barcoded 5' primer, a second PCR ran about 7 to 12 cycles. TCRdb reprocessed the 5' RACE reads with MiXCR, giving one entry per CDR3 protein. The sample lists around 850,000 distinct CDR3 sequences, 30% to 45% seen once, with 10% to 15% in the top ten. The sequence was obtained from a man aged 18 to 29 in good health. The rearrangement uses TRBV5-4 and TRBJ2-3; the match to TRBD2 covers 7 bases. The sequenced sample consisted of blood. CDR3 in amino acids: CASSLERGYTDTQYF. The CDR3, as DNA: TGTGCCAGCAGCCTTGAGCGGGGTTACACAGATACGCAGTATTTT.